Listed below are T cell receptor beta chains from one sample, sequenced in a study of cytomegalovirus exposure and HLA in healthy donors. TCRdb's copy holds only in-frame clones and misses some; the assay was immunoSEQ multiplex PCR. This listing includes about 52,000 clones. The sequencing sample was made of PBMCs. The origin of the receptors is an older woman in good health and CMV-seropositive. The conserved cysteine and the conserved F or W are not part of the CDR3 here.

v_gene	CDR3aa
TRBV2	ASTREPGVGNSPLH
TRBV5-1	ASSLATGGSTEAF
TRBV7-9	ASSLAAGSNTEAF
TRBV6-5	ASKRAKGYGYT
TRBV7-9	ASNLMTANYGYT
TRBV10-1	ASSEQGVGKTQY
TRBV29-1	SAILLPGTSGGPSSYEQY
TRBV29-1	SVDGQGVGNTIY
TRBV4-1	ASSQPRDSYRPSTDTQY
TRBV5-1	ATRTGDNTEAF
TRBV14	ASSRGQGTEAF
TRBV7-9	ASSTGDIQPQH
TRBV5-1	ASSLGGGANSEAF
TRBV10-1	ASSETGGTDTQY
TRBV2	ASRDRFNQPQH
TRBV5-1	ASSPGLRKGQPYEQY
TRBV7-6	ASSAAGGAGANVLT
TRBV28	ASSALRTGYSSGANVLT
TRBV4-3	ASSQDPGLAAEQY
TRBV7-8	ASSPPQGVASGNTIY
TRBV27	ASSVGGSNQPQH
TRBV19	ASTSRRGSHNEQF
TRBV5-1	ASSLDGQGGSQPQH
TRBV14	ASSLAGWTGELF
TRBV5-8	ASGRTGSGGYT
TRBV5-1	ASSASTLTYEQY
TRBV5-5	ANSLVGAMNTEAF